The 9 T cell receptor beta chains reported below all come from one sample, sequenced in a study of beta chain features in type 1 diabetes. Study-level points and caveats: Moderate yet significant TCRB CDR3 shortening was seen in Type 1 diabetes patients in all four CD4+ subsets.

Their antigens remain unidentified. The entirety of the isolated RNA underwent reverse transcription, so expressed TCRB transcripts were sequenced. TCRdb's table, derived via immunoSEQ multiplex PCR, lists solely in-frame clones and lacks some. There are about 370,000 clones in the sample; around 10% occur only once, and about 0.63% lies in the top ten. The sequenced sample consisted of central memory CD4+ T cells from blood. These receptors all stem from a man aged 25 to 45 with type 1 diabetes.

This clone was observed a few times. The CDR3 nucleotides read TGTGCCAGCAGGTGGGCAGGGGGTCCGCAGCCCCAGCATTTT. Translation: CASRWAGGPQPQHF. The genes are TRBV28 and TRBJ1-5, with 7 bases that match TRBD1. There are 14 residues in the CDR3. Per germline, CDR1 MDHEN and CDR2 SYDVKM. V lost 6 bases, J lost 7 bases, and 9 bases stayed unmatched.

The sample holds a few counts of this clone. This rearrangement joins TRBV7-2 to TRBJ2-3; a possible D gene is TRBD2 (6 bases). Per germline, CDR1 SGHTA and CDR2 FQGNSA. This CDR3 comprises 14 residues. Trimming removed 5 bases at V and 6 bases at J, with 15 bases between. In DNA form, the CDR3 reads TGTGCCAGCAGCCCACGCGGGGCGGCGGATACGCAGTATTTT. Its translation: CASSPRGAADTQYF.

CDR3 region: CASSFPLAGSTDTQYF. CDR3 nucleotides: TGTGCCAGCAGCTTTCCCCTCGCGGGGAGCACAGATACGCAGTATTTT. The chain joins TRBV5-4 to TRBJ2-3; tentative D call: TRBD2 (6 bases). Germline V gene sequence: CDR1 SGHNT, CDR2 YYREEE (reference sequence). The ends were cut back, 2 bases at V and 0 bases at J, with 13 bases in the middle. The CDR3 has 16 amino acids.

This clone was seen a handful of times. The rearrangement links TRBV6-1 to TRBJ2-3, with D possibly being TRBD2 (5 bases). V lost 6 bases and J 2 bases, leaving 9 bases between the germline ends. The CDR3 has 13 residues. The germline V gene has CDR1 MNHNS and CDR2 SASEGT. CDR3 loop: CASRLVPTDTQYF. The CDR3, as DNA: TGTGCCAGCAGACTAGTACCCACAGATACGCAGTATTTT.

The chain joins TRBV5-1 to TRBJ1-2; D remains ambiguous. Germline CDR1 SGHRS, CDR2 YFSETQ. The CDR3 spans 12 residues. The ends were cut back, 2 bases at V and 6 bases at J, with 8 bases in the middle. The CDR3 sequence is CASSLHSDGYTF. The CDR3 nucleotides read TGCGCCAGCAGCTTACACAGCGATGGCTACACCTTC.

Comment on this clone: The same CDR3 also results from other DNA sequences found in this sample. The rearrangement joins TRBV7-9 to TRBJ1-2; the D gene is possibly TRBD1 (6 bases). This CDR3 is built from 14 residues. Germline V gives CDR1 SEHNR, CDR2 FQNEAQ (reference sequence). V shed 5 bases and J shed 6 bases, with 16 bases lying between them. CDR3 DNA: TGTGCCAGCAGCCTGTACAGGGTTAATGATGGCTACACCTTC. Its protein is CASSLYRVNDGYTF.

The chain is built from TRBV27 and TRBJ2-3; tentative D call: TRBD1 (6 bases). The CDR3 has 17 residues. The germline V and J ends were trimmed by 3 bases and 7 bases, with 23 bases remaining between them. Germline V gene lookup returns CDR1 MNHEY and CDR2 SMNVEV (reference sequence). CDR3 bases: TGTGCCAGCAGTTTGAACAGGGATAAGGCGTTAGAGTATACGCAGTATTTT. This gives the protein CASSLNRDKALEYTQYF.

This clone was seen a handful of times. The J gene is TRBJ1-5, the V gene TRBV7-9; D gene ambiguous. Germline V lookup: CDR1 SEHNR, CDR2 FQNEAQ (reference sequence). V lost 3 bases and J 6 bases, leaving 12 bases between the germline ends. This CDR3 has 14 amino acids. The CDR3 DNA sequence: TGTGCCAGCAGCTTCGAGGGTAACGGTCAGCCCCAGCATTTT. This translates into CASSFEGNGQPQHF.

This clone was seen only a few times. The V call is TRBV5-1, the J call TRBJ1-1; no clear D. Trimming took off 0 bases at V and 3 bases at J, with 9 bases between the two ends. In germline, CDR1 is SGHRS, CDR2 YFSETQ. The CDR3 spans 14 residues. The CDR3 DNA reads TGCGCCAGCAGCTTGGAGGCCCCAGACACTGAAGCTTTCTTT. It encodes CASSLEAPDTEAFF.